The 27 T cell receptor beta chains reported below all come from one sample, sequenced in a study of T cells in Graves' hyperthyroidism and ophthalmopathy. TCR beta CDR3 regions were amplified from RNA transcripts. When the TCR CDR3 underwent first-round RT-PCR, the HTBI primer set was used. TCRdb passed the multiplex PCR reads through MiXCR, listing each CDR3 protein once. The repertoire includes under 250,000 distinct CDR3 sequences, around 24% of them detected once, and roughly 32% sits in the top ten. The sequenced sample consisted of blood. These receptors were collected from a middle-aged woman with Graves' ophthalmopathy.

V gene TRBV18 combines with J gene TRBJ1-2; 9 bases are shared with TRBD1. In germline, CDR1 is KGHSH, CDR2 LQKENI. The CDR3 contains 13 residues. Losses at the gene ends were 4 bases for V and 6 bases for J; bases not matched to a gene: 3. CDR3 protein: CASSQGQGDGYTF. CDR3 nucleotides: TGTGCCAGCTCACAGGGACAGGGTGATGGCTACACCTTC.

This clonotype showed up many times. The V gene is TRBV27, the J gene TRBJ1-1, with a tentative D call TRBD1 (5 bases). The CDR3 extends over 14 amino acids. V was trimmed by 5 bases and J by 0 bases, leaving 10 bases between them. Germline V gene data show CDR1 as MNHEY and CDR2 as SMNVEV (reference sequence). In DNA form, the CDR3 reads TGTGCCAGCAGTGCTTCGACAGTGAACACTGAAGCTTTCTTT. This translates into CASSASTVNTEAFF.

This clonotype was detected many times. This chain uses TRBV7-6 with TRBJ2-7; D is ambiguous. Looked up from germline, CDR1 is SGHVS and CDR2 is FNYEAQ. This CDR3 region has 13 residues. Trimming left V 1 base short and J 3 bases short, with 7 bases between. This chain's CDR3 is CASSLDEDYEQYF. The CDR3 nucleotides read TGTGCCAGCAGCTTAGACGAAGACTACGAGCAGTACTTC.

The V gene is TRBV4-2, the J gene TRBJ1-2; 7 bases map to TRBD1. The CDR3 totals 15 residues. The junction had 9 bases not matched to a gene; V was cut back by 0 bases and J by 8 bases. Germline V CDR1 and CDR2: LGHNA, YNFKEQ. DNA for the CDR3: TGTGCCAGCAGCCAAGATGAGGGCAGGGGGTACGGCTACACCTTC. It translates to CASSQDEGRGYGYTF.

This clonotype came up many times. The chain links TRBV4-1 to TRBJ2-7; D might be TRBD2 (6 bases). Germline values: CDR1 MGHRA, CDR2 YSYEKL. There are 15 residues in the CDR3. V was trimmed by 0 bases and J by 7 bases, leaving 16 bases between them. The CDR3 here is CASSQELGGRGEQYF. For the CDR3, the DNA is TGCGCCAGCAGCCAAGAACTCGGGGGTAGAGGGGAGCAGTACTTC.

This clonotype was detected ten times or more. The V and J genes are TRBV19 and TRBJ2-5; D gene uncertain. This CDR3 has 13 residues. Germline CDR1 is LNHDA and CDR2 is SQIVND (reference sequence). V lost 5 bases and J 1 base, leaving 8 bases between the germline ends. The CDR3 spells CASSFAFQETQYF. CDR3 nucleotide sequence: TGTGCCAGTAGTTTCGCCTTCCAAGAGACCCAGTACTTC.

The chain uses TRBV15 and TRBJ2-5; 9 nucleotides agree with TRBD1. CDR1 and CDR2 from the germline V gene are LNHNV and YYDKDF (reference sequence). Trimming cost V 6 bases and J 4 bases; bases outside gene matches: 9. The CDR3 sequence is 15 residues long. The CDR3 here is CATRTGTGSSETQYF. The CDR3 DNA is TGTGCCACCAGAACCGGGACAGGGTCCTCAGAGACCCAGTACTTC.

The genes are TRBV11-2 and TRBJ2-5, with D perhaps given as TRBD1 or TRBD2 (5 bases each). The CDR3 is 15 residues long. V gave up 0 bases and J gave up 1 base, with 9 bases separating them. The germline V gene has CDR1 SGHAT and CDR2 FQNNGV. DNA for the CDR3: TGTGCCAGCAGCTTAGACCGGGGCCCCCAAGAGACCCAGTACTTC. It codes for CASSLDRGPQETQYF.

This clonotype has ten or more counts. This chain connects TRBV2 to TRBJ2-2; 8 bases fit TRBD1. Germline CDR1 SNHLY, CDR2 FYNNEI. Trimming at V came to 4 bases and at J to 6 bases, leaving 4 bases not matched to a gene. This CDR3 spans 14 amino acids. The DNA of the CDR3 is TGTGCCAGCAGTGTCGGGACAGGCCCCGGGGAGCTGTTTTTT. Protein: CASSVGTGPGELFF. Full variable domain (outside the CDR3, taken from reference TRBV2 and TRBJ2-2): EPEVTQTPSHQVTQMGQEVILRCVPISNHLYFYWYRQILGQKVEFLVSFYNNEISEKSEIFDDQFSVERPDGSNFTLKIRSTKLEDSAMYFCASSVGTGPGELFFGEGSRLTVL.

In its sample, this clonotype was seen many times. The V call is TRBV19, the J call TRBJ2-7; 9 nucleotides align to TRBD1. CDR1 is LNHDA, CDR2 SQIVND, per germline (reference sequence). Unmatched junction bases numbered 4, after V lost 5 bases and J lost 2 bases. The CDR3 covers 14 residues. The CDR3 nucleotides read TGTGCCAGTAGTGAGGACAGGGGAACCTACGAGCAGTACTTC. Protein sequence: CASSEDRGTYEQYF.

The chain links TRBV12-3 or TRBV12-4 to TRBJ2-5; TRBD2 aligns across 8 bases. The CDR3 totals 16 residues. V trimming: 4 bases; J trimming: 2 bases; junction bases outside the gene matches: 9. Here the CDR3 reads CASSSYGTRGQETQYF. The CDR3 region has the DNA TGTGCCAGCAGTTCCTACGGGACTAGAGGTCAAGAGACCCAGTACTTC.

To note about this clonotype: At one of its ends the junction is not consistent with the germline gene, which may arise from a read error. The chain recombines TRBV3-1 with TRBJ2-7; 7 positions match TRBD2. Germline V gives CDR1 LGHDT, CDR2 YNNKEL (reference sequence). The CDR3 runs 16 residues. The CDR3 protein is CAISQEAGVAPYEQYF. DNA of the CDR3: TGTGCCATCAGCCAAGAGGCGGGAGTGGCGCCCTACGAGCAGTACTTC.

Only a few counts were recorded for this clonotype. The genes are TRBV29-1 and TRBJ2-3; D remains unclear. V was cut by 0 bases and J by 6 bases, with 10 bases left in between. The CDR3 consists of 13 residues. Germline-derived CDR1 and CDR2 are SQVTM and ANQGSEA. Here the CDR3 reads CSVEDHGPDTQYF. CDR3 DNA: TGCAGCGTTGAAGACCACGGGCCTGATACGCAGTATTTT.

There are many counts of this clonotype. The chain couples TRBV5-1 to TRBJ2-1, with D perhaps TRBD2 (5 bases). Germline lookup yields CDR1 SGHRS and CDR2 YFSETQ. V lost 4 bases and J 0 bases, leaving 11 bases between the germline ends. The CDR3 is 15 residues long. DNA for the CDR3: TGCGCCAGCAGCCCCCGGGATCTCTCCTACAATGAGCAGTTCTTC. It codes for CASSPRDLSYNEQFF.

This clonotype was seen repeatedly, ten times or more. The V gene is TRBV29-1, the J gene TRBJ1-1; perhaps TRBD1 as D (5 bases). Trimming shortened V by 4 bases and J by 5 bases, and 11 bases separated the two germline ends. Germline V gene lookup returns CDR1 SQVTM and CDR2 ANQGSEA. The CDR3 is 12 amino acids. CDR3 bases: TGCAGCGTTGGCAGGGATGGAACTGAAGCTTTCTTT. Translation gives CSVGRDGTEAFF.

The chain combines TRBV5-1 with TRBJ2-7; D remains unclear. Germline values: CDR1 SGHRS, CDR2 YFSETQ. The CDR3 extends over 14 amino acids. V was shortened by 0 bases and J by 2 bases, with 9 bases between the two germline ends. CDR3 loop: CASSLERSTYEQYF. The CDR3 DNA reads TGCGCCAGCAGCTTGGAACGATCCACCTACGAGCAGTACTTC.

This clonotype was counted ten times or more. The chain is built from TRBV13 and TRBJ1-2, with a tentative D call TRBD1 (5 bases). V lost 3 bases and J 2 bases, leaving 10 bases between the germline ends. In germline, CDR1 is PRHDT, CDR2 FYEKMQ (reference sequence). The CDR3 loop spans 14 amino acids. The CDR3: CASSLGTGNYGYTF. In nucleotides, the CDR3 is TGTGCCAGCAGCTTGGGGACCGGCAACTATGGCTACACCTTC.

This clonotype was picked up many times. The chain employs TRBV9 and TRBJ2-2; D ambiguous. Germline lookup yields CDR1 SGDLS and CDR2 YYNGEE. This CDR3 contains 15 residues. V was trimmed by 4 bases and J by 4 bases, leaving 14 bases between them. The CDR3 spells CASSPRVEFTGELFF. The CDR3 DNA sequence: TGTGCCAGCAGCCCCCGGGTAGAGTTCACCGGGGAGCTGTTTTTT.

This clonotype has a handful of counts. V usage is TRBV19 and J usage is TRBJ2-3; 7 bases align to TRBD1. The length of the CDR3 is 16 residues. The germline gives CDR1 LNHDA, CDR2 SQIVND (reference sequence). V gave up 4 bases and J gave up 0 bases; unmatched junction bases: 7. The CDR3 loop is CASSTGTATSTDTQYF. DNA for the CDR3: TGTGCCAGTAGTACGGGGACAGCCACTAGCACAGATACGCAGTATTTT.

The chain joins TRBV7-2 to TRBJ2-4, with TRBD2 identical over 9 bases. Germline-derived CDR1 and CDR2 are SGHTA and FQGNSA. V was pared by 4 bases and J by 8 bases, with 6 bases of the junction left unmatched. The CDR3 sequence is 14 residues long. CDR3 loop: CASSSLAGSDIQYF. As DNA, the CDR3 is TGTGCCAGCAGCTCTCTAGCGGGGTCGGACATTCAGTACTTC.

There are many counts of this clonotype. V and J are TRBV7-9 and TRBJ2-7; 9 nucleotides match TRBD2. With V trimmed by 1 base and J by 5 bases, 6 bases remained unmatched. Germline loops: CDR1 SEHNR, CDR2 FQNEAQ (reference sequence). This CDR3 region has 15 residues. CDR3 sequence: CASSLVGGRVNEQYF. CDR3 coding DNA: TGTGCCAGCAGCTTAGTTGGCGGGAGGGTCAACGAGCAGTACTTC. The complete variable domain, with remaining parts taken from reference TRBV7-9 and TRBJ2-7, reads DTGVSQNPRHKITKRGQNVTFRCDPISEHNRLYWYRQTLGQGPEFLTYFQNEAQLEKSRLLSDRFSAERPKGSFSTLEIQRTEQGDSAMYLCASSLVGGRVNEQYFGPGTRLTVT.

This clonotype was counted at least ten times. The J gene is TRBJ2-3, the V gene TRBV9, with 14 bases lining up with TRBD2. The CDR3 sequence is 19 residues long. J gave up 5 bases and V 3 bases, and 14 bases lay outside the gene matches. Germline loops: CDR1 SGDLS, CDR2 YYNGEE. In nucleotides, the CDR3 is TGTGCCAGCAGCGCTGGACTAGCGGGGGGAAGGGGGAAGGGAGATACGCAGTATTTT. It encodes CASSAGLAGGRGKGDTQYF. The variable domain in full, with the rest retrieved from reference TRBV9 and TRBJ2-3, is DSGVTQTPKHLITATGQRVTLRCSPRSGDLSVYWYQQSLDQGLQFLIQYYNGEERAKGNILERFSAQQFPDLHSELNLSSLELGDSALYFCASSAGLAGGRGKGDTQYFGPGTRLTVL.

This clonotype was seen at least ten times. The J gene is TRBJ2-5, the V gene TRBV12-3 or TRBV12-4, with TRBD2 as a possible D gene (5 bases). This CDR3 has 15 amino acids. The V and J ends lost 1 base and 1 base respectively, with 10 bases between them. CDR3 residues: CASSLVGVAQETQYF. CDR3 coding DNA: TGTGCCAGCAGTTTAGTCGGGGTCGCCCAAGAGACCCAGTACTTC.

This clonotype showed up just a few times. This rearrangement joins TRBV2 to TRBJ1-2, with D maybe TRBD1 (6 bases). The CDR3 runs 14 residues. Trimming took off 8 bases at V and 2 bases at J, with 15 bases between the two ends. Germline V gene sequence: CDR1 SNHLY, CDR2 FYNNEI. This CDR3 is CASEGGQGNYGYTF. The CDR3 DNA sequence: TGTGCCAGCGAGGGGGGGCAGGGGAACTATGGCTACACCTTC.

This clonotype was recorded at least ten times. V usage is TRBV28 and J usage is TRBJ2-2; 7 bases map to TRBD2. The CDR3 runs to 14 residues. Germline loops: CDR1 MDHEN, CDR2 SYDVKM. The J segment lost 7 bases and the V segment lost 8 bases, leaving 10 bases of the junction unmatched. Written as DNA, the CDR3 is TGTGCCAGCCGCCGGGTCCCGGGGGGCGGGGAGCTGTTTTTT. Translating gives CASRRVPGGGELFF.

There are many counts of this clonotype. The rearrangement links TRBV20-1 to TRBJ2-5, with D unresolved. The CDR3 has 13 residues. CDR1 DFQATT and CDR2 SNEGSKA come from the germline V gene (reference sequence). Trimming took 5 bases from V and 2 from J, leaving 12 bases between them. CDR3: CSARGPPQETQYF. The DNA of the CDR3 is TGCAGTGCTCGCGGACCCCCGCAAGAGACCCAGTACTTC.

V and J are TRBV5-1 and TRBJ2-7; 9 bases agree with TRBD2. J was trimmed by 3 bases and V by 3 bases; bases with no gene match: 4. The CDR3 extends over 14 amino acids. Germline assignment: CDR1 SGHRS and CDR2 YFSETQ. This CDR3 is CASSSSGIIYEQYF. CDR3 coding DNA: TGCGCCAGCAGCTCTAGCGGGATAATCTACGAGCAGTACTTC.